The T cell receptor beta chain under discussion was sequenced for a study of T cell repertoires in cytomegalovirus infection. The wider study: CMV infection and matching HLA type were both indicated by public TCR beta signatures.

Study outcomes and limitations: Summed frequency of public TCR beta families distinguished CMV carriers with the relevant HLA.

This clonotype has ten or more counts. The antigen is not known. TCRdb recomputed calls from the reads with MiXCR, one row per CDR3 protein. The table lists hundreds of thousands of distinct CDR3 sequences, approximately 25% of them singletons. Trimming cost V 5 bases and J 6 bases; bases outside gene matches: 6. Germline V gene sequence: CDR1 SGHVS, CDR2 FNYEAQ. The CDR3 loop spans 14 amino acids. This chain links TRBV7-6 with TRBJ2-1; 8 nucleotides line up with TRBD1. This receptor was identified in a human donor in good health (CMV status not recorded). Some clones in this sample may be carry-over from other donors' samples. The sample comprised CD8+ T cells from PBMCs. CDR3 sequence: CASSPSGGINEQFF. CDR3 nucleotides: TGTGCCAGCAGCCCCTCAGGGGGCATCAATGAGCAGTTCTTC.